This entry features one T cell receptor (beta chain) sequence. Its cognate antigen is unknown. Without labor or membrane rupture, elective cesareans at roughly 37-41 weeks supplied term cord blood. This entry is derived from a study of naive CD8 T cells in extremely preterm neonates. Regarding the study as a whole: Compared with all age groups, preterm neonates showed less repertoire richness. Relative to older groups, preterm infants had shorter, less trimmed CDR3s with fewer N additions.

This CDR3 spans 15 amino acids. The V end lost 4 bases, the J end lost 7 bases, and 21 bases lay between the germline ends. The germline V gene has CDR1 SGHDT and CDR2 YYEEEE. Measured with immunoSEQ multiplex PCR; TCRdb has only the in-frame clones, and not every one. The data contain around 7,500 clones, about 98% of them singletons. The V call is TRBV5-6, the J call TRBJ2-7; TRBD2 might be the D (5 bases). The sample was naive CD8+ T cells from cord blood. The sequence was obtained from a newborn in good health. The CDR3 DNA follows: TGTGCCAGCAGCGTCGGGATACTCCTAGTGGGAGAGCAGTACTTC. This translates into CASSVGILLVGEQYF.